The TCR beta chain under discussion was sequenced for a study of beta chain features in type 1 diabetes. Looking at the study overall: The number of sorted cells examined across all samples was 107,917,701. Overall study results and limits: For Type 1 diabetes patients, all four CD4+ subsets carried TCRB CDR3s that were moderately but significantly shorter. Cells with high TCR expression could be over-represented by cDNA sequencing.

Remarks on this clone: The antigen is unknown.

The isolated RNA, all of it, was reverse transcribed, so expressed TCRB transcripts were what got sequenced. The data were produced by immunoSEQ multiplex PCR, yet TCRdb's version contains in-frame clones alone and is incomplete. The data show more than 250,000 clones, 14% to 15% seen once. Only one heparinised blood draw was taken per donor, and its volume averaged about 116 mL. CD45RO/CCR7/CD25/CD127/CD95/CD27 separated CD4+ naive, central memory, regulatory and stem cell-like memory cells by sorting. CDR1 MNHEY and CDR2 SMNVEV come from the germline V gene (reference sequence). V lost 2 bases and J lost 4, with 11 bases in between. CDR3 length: 14 amino acids.

The sample comprised naive CD4+ T cells from blood. This sequence was found in a man aged 18-30 years with type 1 diabetes. The chain carries TRBV27 and TRBJ1-1; possibly TRBD1 for D (6 bases). CDR3 coding DNA: TGTGCCAGCAGTTTAACGGGGGGCGGCACTGAAGCTTTCTTT. Its translation: CASSLTGGGTEAFF.